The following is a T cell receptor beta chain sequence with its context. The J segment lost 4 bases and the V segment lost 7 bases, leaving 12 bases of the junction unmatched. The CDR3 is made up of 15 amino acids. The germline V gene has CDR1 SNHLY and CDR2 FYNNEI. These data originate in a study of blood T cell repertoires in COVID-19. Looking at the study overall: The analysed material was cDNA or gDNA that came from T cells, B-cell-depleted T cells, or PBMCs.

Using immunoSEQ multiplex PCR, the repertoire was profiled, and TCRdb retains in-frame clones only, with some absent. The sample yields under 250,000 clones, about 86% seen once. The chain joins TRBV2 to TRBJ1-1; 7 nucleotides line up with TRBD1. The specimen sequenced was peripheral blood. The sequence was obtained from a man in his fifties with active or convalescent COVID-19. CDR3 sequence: CASNSDGQVVTEAFF. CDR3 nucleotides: TGTGCCAGCAACTCGGACGGACAGGTGGTCACTGAAGCTTTCTTT.